These 20 T cell receptor beta chains share one sample of origin, sequenced in a study of regulatory T cells in long-lasting Graves disease. According to the study, TCR beta libraries were built with iRepertoire HTBI primers and CDR3-region Arm-PCR. Each CDR3 protein is one row after TCRdb ran MiXCR on the multiplex PCR reads. The repertoire holds about 660,000 distinct CDR3 sequences, with around 30% as singletons. Time point of the sample: persistent/refractory GD, antithyroid drugs over 5 years with positive TRAb. Scientists built the TCR library using RNA that was extracted from PBMCs. The sample consisted of peripheral blood mononuclear cells (PBMCs), taken when the disease was refractory, from a patient treated with antithyroid drugs. The receptor source for this set is a female donor with Graves disease.

The chain couples TRBV29-1 to TRBJ2-7; D may be TRBD1 (6 bases). Germline values: CDR1 SQVTM, CDR2 ANQGSEA. Trimming pared 1 base from V and 4 bases from J, leaving 11 bases between. The CDR3 is 13 residues long. The CDR3 coding sequence is TGCAGCGTTGAAGGGGAGACAGGTTACGAGCAGTACTTC. Residues: CSVEGETGYEQYF.

This clonotype has only a few counts. This sequence joins TRBV6-1 and TRBJ1-1, with D maybe TRBD1 (5 bases). V was trimmed by 5 bases and J by 4 bases, leaving 11 bases between them. Germline CDR1 reads MNHNS; CDR2 reads SASEGT. This CDR3 is built from 13 residues. In DNA form, the CDR3 reads TGTGCCAGCAGTATCCCAGGGATCACTGAAGCTTTCTTT. It encodes CASSIPGITEAFF.

The rearrangement uses TRBV20-1 and TRBJ2-7, with TRBD2 as a possible D gene (5 bases). The V gene lost 3 bases and the J gene lost 4 bases, with 25 bases spanning the gap. Germline V gene lookup returns CDR1 DFQATT and CDR2 SNEGSKA (reference sequence). CDR3 length: 17 amino acids. The CDR3 DNA sequence: TGCAGTGCTAGTGTGTCTCTCGTAGGGCTAGCTCGGTACGAGCAGTACTTC. Its translation is CSASVSLVGLARYEQYF.

J is TRBJ1-1 and V is TRBV9; the D gene is possibly TRBD1 (5 bases). The CDR3 loop spans 14 amino acids. V lost 5 bases, J lost 1 base, and 12 bases lay in between. Germline V CDR1 and CDR2: SGDLS, YYNGEE. CDR3: CASSAGSRNTEAFF. For the CDR3, the DNA is TGTGCCAGCAGTGCAGGGTCACGGAACACTGAAGCTTTCTTT. The whole variable domain, filled in from reference TRBV9 and TRBJ1-1, reads DSGVTQTPKHLITATGQRVTLRCSPRSGDLSVYWYQQSLDQGLQFLIQYYNGEERAKGNILERFSAQQFPDLHSELNLSSLELGDSALYFCASSAGSRNTEAFFGQGTRLTVV.

This clonotype was seen only a few times. The CDR3 region has the DNA TGTGCCAGCAGTTACTCCCGGACCTGGAACACTGAAGCTTTCTTT. Encoded protein: CASSYSRTWNTEAFF. This chain joins TRBV6-2 or TRBV6-3 and TRBJ1-1; D gene uncertain. V was pared by 0 bases and J by 1 base, with 9 bases between. The CDR3 is made up of 15 amino acids. Germline lookup yields CDR1 MNHEY and CDR2 SVGEGT.

V is TRBV6-2 or TRBV6-3 and J is TRBJ2-2; D is possibly TRBD2 (5 bases). In germline, CDR1 is MNHEY, CDR2 SVGEGT. The V end was cut by 2 bases, the J end by 2 bases, with 9 bases between. CDR3 length equals 15 residues. The CDR3 loop is CASSYGLPNTGELFF. The CDR3 coding sequence is TGTGCCAGCAGTTACGGACTCCCCAACACCGGGGAGCTGTTTTTT.

This clonotype showed up many times. The germline gene is not matched at one end of the junction; a read error may be the cause. This chain links TRBV5-1 with TRBJ2-7; no firm D call. Germline V gives CDR1 SGHRS, CDR2 YFSETQ. The CDR3 spans 13 residues. CDR3 amino acids: CASSLAKSYEQYF. In nucleotides, the CDR3 is TGTGCCAGCAGCTTGGCGAAATCCTACGAGCAGTACTTC.

This clonotype was detected only a few times. The J gene is TRBJ1-2, the V gene TRBV5-1, with D unclear. The CDR3 runs 14 residues. Germline values: CDR1 SGHRS, CDR2 YFSETQ. The V end lost 0 bases, the J end lost 8 bases, and 14 bases lay between the germline ends. The CDR3 DNA reads TGCGCCAGCAGCTTGGGGACGCCCCTGCCCGGCTACACCTTC. This translates into CASSLGTPLPGYTF. The variable domain in full, with the rest retrieved from reference TRBV5-1 and TRBJ1-2, is KAGVTQTPRYLIKTRGQQVTLSCSPISGHRSVSWYQQTPGQGLQFLFEYFSETQRNKGNFPGRFSGRQFSNSRSEMNVSTLELGDSALYLCASSLGTPLPGYTFGSGTRLTVV.

The CDR3 sequence: CASSVTTRSNTGELFF. As DNA, the CDR3 is TGTGCCAGCAGCGTAACTACTAGGTCGAACACCGGGGAGCTGTTTTTT. The chain is built from TRBV9 and TRBJ2-2; the D gene is possibly TRBD2 (5 bases). CDR3 length: 16 residues. Germline V gene lookup returns CDR1 SGDLS and CDR2 YYNGEE. With 1 base removed from V and 0 bases from J, the gap between germline ends came to 10 bases.

This clonotype was seen a handful of times. The chain links TRBV2 to TRBJ1-1; D not resolved. Trimming took off 6 bases at V and 0 bases at J, with 8 bases between the two ends. The germline CDR1 and CDR2 sequences are SNHLY and FYNNEI. CDR3 length: 13 amino acids. The CDR3 reads CASRLAMNTEAFF. In nucleotides, the CDR3 is TGTGCCAGCAGGTTAGCCATGAACACTGAAGCTTTCTTT.

The genes are TRBV7-9 and TRBJ2-7, with D unresolved. Trimming left V 3 bases short and J 4 bases short, with 4 bases between. The CDR3 consists of 11 residues. Germline V gives CDR1 SEHNR, CDR2 FQNEAQ (reference sequence). The CDR3 is CASSFKYEQYF. The CDR3, as DNA: TGTGCCAGCAGCTTCAAATACGAGCAGTACTTC.

This clonotype has just a few counts. DNA of the CDR3: TGTGCCAGCTCACGTCTGGACAAACCTAACTATGGCTACACCTTC. This translates into CASSRLDKPNYGYTF. The V call is TRBV18, the J call TRBJ1-2; D is possibly TRBD1 (5 bases). Germline V gene lookup returns CDR1 KGHSH and CDR2 LQKENI. CDR3 length equals 15 residues. Trimming removed 4 bases from V and 0 bases from J, with 12 bases in between.

This clonotype was observed a handful of times. The chain combines TRBV11-2 with TRBJ2-7; D is unresolved. The CDR3 is made up of 15 amino acids. Per germline, CDR1 SGHAT and CDR2 FQNNGV. Between the trimmed V and J ends, which lost 0 bases and 0 bases, there was a span of 9 bases. The CDR3 sequence: CASSLEGGSSYEQYF. The CDR3 DNA is TGTGCCAGCAGCTTAGAAGGCGGCAGCTCCTACGAGCAGTACTTC.

The rearrangement joins TRBV29-1 to TRBJ2-7; the match to TRBD1 covers 9 bases. Trimming at V came to 5 bases and at J to 3 bases, leaving 2 bases not matched to a gene. The CDR3 consists of 12 residues. Germline CDR1 SQVTM, CDR2 ANQGSEA. The CDR3 region has the DNA TGCAGCGTTTCGGGACAGGGCTACGAGCAGTACTTC. Encoded protein: CSVSGQGYEQYF.

In this sample, this clonotype turned up once. J is TRBJ1-1 and V is TRBV5-1; 12 nucleotides align to TRBD1. Germline V gene sequence: CDR1 SGHRS, CDR2 YFSETQ. The CDR3 totals 14 residues. Trimming at V came to 6 bases and at J to 8 bases, leaving 8 bases not matched to a gene. The CDR3 here is CASIGTGGSPEAFF. DNA of the CDR3: TGCGCCAGCATAGGGACAGGGGGCAGTCCCGAAGCTTTCTTT.

There are a few counts of this clonotype. This chain links TRBV11-2 with TRBJ2-7; D might be TRBD1 or TRBD2, each matching 5 bases. Trimming stripped 6 bases from V and 3 bases from J, with 21 bases between. The CDR3 covers 16 residues. Germline CDR1 is SGHAT and CDR2 is FQNNGV. CDR3 bases: TGTGCCAGCAGTCTAGGGGCCTTAGCGCTAAACTACGAGCAGTACTTC. Translating gives CASSLGALALNYEQYF.

This clonotype was observed a handful of times. The V and J genes are TRBV24-1 and TRBJ1-5; D remains unclear. Trimming pared 5 bases from V and 3 bases from J, leaving 13 bases between. The germline CDR1 and CDR2 sequences are KGHDR and SFDVKD. The CDR3 spans 15 residues. The CDR3 DNA is TGTGCCACCAGTGCAACCGAGGGCCCCAATCAGCCCCAGCATTTT. Translated, it gives CATSATEGPNQPQHF.

V and J are TRBV5-1 and TRBJ2-3; D uncertain. V gave up 0 bases and J gave up 0 bases, with 8 bases separating them. CDR1 and CDR2 from the germline V gene are SGHRS and YFSETQ. CDR3 length: 15 residues. This CDR3 is CASSLDSRSTDTQYF. CDR3 sequence (DNA): TGCGCCAGCAGCTTGGACAGTCGAAGCACAGATACGCAGTATTTT.

The table lists this clonotype with a few counts. This sequence joins TRBV12-3 or TRBV12-4 and TRBJ1-2; D remains ambiguous. This CDR3 spans 12 amino acids. V was cut by 3 bases and J by 4 bases, with 6 bases left in between. CDR3 amino acids: CASSFTAYGYTF. The CDR3 DNA follows: TGTGCCAGCAGTTTTACAGCCTATGGCTACACCTTC.

The V gene is TRBV3-1, the J gene TRBJ2-2; no firm D call. With 6 bases removed from V and 1 base from J, the gap between germline ends came to 6 bases. CDR1 LGHDT and CDR2 YNNKEL come from the germline V gene (reference sequence). CDR3 length equals 13 residues. The CDR3, as DNA: TGTGCCAGCAGATCACAGAACACCGGGGAGCTGTTTTTT. Amino acid sequence: CASRSQNTGELFF.